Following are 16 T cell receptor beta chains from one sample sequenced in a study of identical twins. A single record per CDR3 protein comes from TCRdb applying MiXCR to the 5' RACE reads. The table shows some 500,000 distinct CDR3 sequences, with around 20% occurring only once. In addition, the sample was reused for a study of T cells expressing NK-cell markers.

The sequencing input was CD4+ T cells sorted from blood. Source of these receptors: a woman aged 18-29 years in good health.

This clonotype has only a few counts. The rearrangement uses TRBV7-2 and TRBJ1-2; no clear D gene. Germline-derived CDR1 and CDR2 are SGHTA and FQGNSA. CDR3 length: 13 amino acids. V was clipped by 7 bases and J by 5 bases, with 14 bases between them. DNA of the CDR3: TGTGCCAGCACCGCGAGGGCTTCGTATGGCTACACCTTC. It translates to CASTARASYGYTF.

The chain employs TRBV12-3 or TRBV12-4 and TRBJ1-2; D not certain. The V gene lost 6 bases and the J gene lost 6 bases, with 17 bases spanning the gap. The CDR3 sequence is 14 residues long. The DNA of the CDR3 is TGTGCCAGCAGCCCCCGAGGGAGGGTTGATGGCTACACCTTC. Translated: CASSPRGRVDGYTF.

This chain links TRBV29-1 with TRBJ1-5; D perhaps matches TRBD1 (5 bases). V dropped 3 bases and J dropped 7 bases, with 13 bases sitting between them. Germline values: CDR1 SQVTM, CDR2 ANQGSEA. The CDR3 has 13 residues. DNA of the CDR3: TGCAGCGTTGAGTTGGGGACGGGACAGCCCCAGCATTTT. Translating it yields CSVELGTGQPQHF.

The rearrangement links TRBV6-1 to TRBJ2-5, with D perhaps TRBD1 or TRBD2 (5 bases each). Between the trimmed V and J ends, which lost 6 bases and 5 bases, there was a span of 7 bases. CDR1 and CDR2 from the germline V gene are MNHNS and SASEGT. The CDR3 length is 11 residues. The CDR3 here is CASRGDETQYF. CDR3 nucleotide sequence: TGTGCCAGCAGGGGGGACGAGACCCAGTACTTC.

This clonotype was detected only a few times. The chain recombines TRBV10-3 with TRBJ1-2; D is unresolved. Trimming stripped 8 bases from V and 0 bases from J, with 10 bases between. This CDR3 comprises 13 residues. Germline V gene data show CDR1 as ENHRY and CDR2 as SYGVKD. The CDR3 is CAIAEDANYGYTF. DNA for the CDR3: TGTGCCATCGCGGAAGACGCTAACTATGGCTACACCTTC.

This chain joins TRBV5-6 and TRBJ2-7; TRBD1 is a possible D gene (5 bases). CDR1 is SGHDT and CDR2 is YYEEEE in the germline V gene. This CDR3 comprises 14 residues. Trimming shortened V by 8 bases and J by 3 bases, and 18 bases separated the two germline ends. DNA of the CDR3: TGTGCCAGTCACAGGAGACCTATAGTCTACGAGCAGTACTTC. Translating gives CASHRRPIVYEQYF.

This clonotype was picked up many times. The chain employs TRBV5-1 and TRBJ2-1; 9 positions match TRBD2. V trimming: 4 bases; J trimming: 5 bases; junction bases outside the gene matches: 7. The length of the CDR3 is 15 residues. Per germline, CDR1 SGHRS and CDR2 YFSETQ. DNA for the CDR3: TGCGCCAGCAGCCTTTGGACTAGCGAAGACAATGAGCAGTTCTTC. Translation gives CASSLWTSEDNEQFF.

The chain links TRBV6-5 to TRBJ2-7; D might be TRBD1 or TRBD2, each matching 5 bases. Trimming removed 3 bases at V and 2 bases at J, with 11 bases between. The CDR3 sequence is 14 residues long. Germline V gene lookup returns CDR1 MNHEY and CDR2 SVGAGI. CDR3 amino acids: CASSYLRGPYEQYF. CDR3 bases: TGTGCCAGCAGTTATTTACGGGGACCCTACGAGCAGTACTTC.

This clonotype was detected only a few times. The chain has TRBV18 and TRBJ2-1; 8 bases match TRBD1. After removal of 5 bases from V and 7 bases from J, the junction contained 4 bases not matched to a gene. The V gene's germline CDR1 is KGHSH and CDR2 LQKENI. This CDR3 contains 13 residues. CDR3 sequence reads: CASSRQGANEQFF. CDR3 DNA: TGTGCCAGCTCAAGGCAGGGGGCGAATGAGCAGTTCTTC.

CDR3 residues: CASSFDRVKQFF. Here the CDR3 DNA reads TGTGCCAGCAGTTTTGATCGGGTTAAGCAGTTCTTC. V is TRBV6-5 and J is TRBJ2-1; no clear D. V was clipped by 4 bases and J by 11 bases, with 12 bases between them. The germline V gene has CDR1 MNHEY and CDR2 SVGAGI. The CDR3 has 12 residues.

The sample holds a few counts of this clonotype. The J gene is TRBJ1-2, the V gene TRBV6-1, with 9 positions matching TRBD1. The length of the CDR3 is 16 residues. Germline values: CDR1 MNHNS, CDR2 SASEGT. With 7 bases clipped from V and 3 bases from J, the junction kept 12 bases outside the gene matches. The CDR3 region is CASTLRGTGPYYGYTF. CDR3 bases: TGTGCCAGCACCCTACGAGGGACAGGGCCCTACTATGGCTACACCTTC.

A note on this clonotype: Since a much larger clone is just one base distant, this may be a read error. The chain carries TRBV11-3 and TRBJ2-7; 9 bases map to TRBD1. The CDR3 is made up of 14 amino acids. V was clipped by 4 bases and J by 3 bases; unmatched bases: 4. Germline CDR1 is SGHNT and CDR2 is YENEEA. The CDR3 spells CASSSGTGFYEQYF. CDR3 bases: TGTGCCAGCAGCTCCGGGACAGGGTTCTACGAGCAGTACTTC.

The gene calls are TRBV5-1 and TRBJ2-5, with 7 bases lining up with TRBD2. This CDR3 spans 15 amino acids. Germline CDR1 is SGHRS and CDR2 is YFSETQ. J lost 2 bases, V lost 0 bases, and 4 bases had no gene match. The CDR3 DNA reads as TGCGCCAGCAGCTTGGCCCAGGGAGGGCAAGAGACCCAGTACTTC. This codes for CASSLAQGGQETQYF.

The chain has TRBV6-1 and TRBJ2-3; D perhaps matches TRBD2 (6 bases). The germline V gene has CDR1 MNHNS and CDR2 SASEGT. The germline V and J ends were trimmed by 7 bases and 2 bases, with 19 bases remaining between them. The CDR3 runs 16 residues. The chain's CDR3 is CASMVGQGGHTDTQYF. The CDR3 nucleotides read TGTGCCAGCATGGTTGGGCAGGGAGGTCACACAGATACGCAGTATTTT.

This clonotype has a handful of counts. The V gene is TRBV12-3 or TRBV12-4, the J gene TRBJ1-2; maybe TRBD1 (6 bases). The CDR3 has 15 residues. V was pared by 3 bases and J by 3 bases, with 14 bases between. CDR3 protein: CASSFRRQDYYGYTF. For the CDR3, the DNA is TGTGCCAGCAGTTTCCGTAGACAGGACTACTATGGCTACACCTTC.

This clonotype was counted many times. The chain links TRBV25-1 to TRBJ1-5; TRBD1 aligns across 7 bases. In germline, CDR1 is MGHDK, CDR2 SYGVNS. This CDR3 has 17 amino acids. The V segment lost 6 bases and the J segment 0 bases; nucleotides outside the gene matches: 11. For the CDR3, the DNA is TGTGCCAGCAGCCCCGGGTCGACAGGGAGTAGCAATCAGCCCCAGCATTTT. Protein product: CASSPGSTGSSNQPQHF.